This T cell receptor (beta chain) was sequenced in a study of OX40 agonist ivuxolimab in advanced cancers. Study details: Patients were dosed intravenously with ivuxolimab at 0.01 to 10 mg/kg every 2 weeks. General study findings and limits: Relative to CD4+, CD8+ T cells held more expanded clones on average.

Concerning this clone itself: Its antigen is undetermined.

Excluded were patients having autoimmune disease history or systemic immunosuppression. This CDR3 region has 12 residues. Trimming removed 6 bases at V and 4 bases at J, with 10 bases between. Germline CDR1 MNHNY, CDR2 SVGAGI (reference sequence). Using immunoSEQ multiplex PCR, the repertoire was profiled, and TCRdb retains in-frame clones only, with some absent. The table includes tens of thousands of clones, about 95% detected once. The gene calls are TRBV6-6 and TRBJ2-7, with D tentatively TRBD2 (5 bases). Sequenced material: CD4+ or CD8+ T cells sorted from blood, taken in a trial of the OX40 agonist ivuxolimab. This sequence was found in an adult with an advanced solid tumor such as melanoma, head and neck, liver or kidney cancer. CDR3 region: CASRWRRYEQYF. CDR3 bases: TGTGCCAGCAGGTGGAGGAGGTACGAGCAGTACTTC.